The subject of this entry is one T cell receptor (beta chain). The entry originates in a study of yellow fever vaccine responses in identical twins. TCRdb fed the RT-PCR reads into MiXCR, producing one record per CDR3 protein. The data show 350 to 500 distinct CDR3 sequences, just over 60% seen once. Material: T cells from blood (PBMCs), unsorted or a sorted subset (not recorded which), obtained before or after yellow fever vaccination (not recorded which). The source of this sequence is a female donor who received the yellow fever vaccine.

The CDR3 DNA sequence: TGTGCCAGCAGCTTAAGTCTCAGAGGGATCGGGGCCGAGCAGTACTTC. Translating gives CASSLSLRGIGAEQYF. The chain couples TRBV11-1 to TRBJ2-7; the D call may be TRBD1 or TRBD2 (5 bases each). Trimming cost V 2 bases and J 6 bases, with 20 bases left between them. This CDR3 region has 16 residues. Germline CDR1 is SGHAT and CDR2 is FQDESV (reference sequence).